Presented here are 32 T cell receptor beta chains from one specimen sequenced in a study of response to subunit inactivated influenza vaccine. TCRdb reanalysed the RT-PCR reads using MiXCR and keeps one entry per CDR3 protein. The sample carries under 850,000 distinct CDR3 sequences, around 20% recorded once. The sample here was PBMCs from blood, taken 5 days after vaccination. All receptors come from a man aged 45-65 years who received an inactivated influenza vaccine.

CDR3 in amino acids: CASSLRESGRGGPEAFF. CDR3 bases: TGCGCCAGCAGCTTACGTGAGTCCGGTCGGGGGGGACCTGAAGCTTTCTTT. V is TRBV5-1 and J is TRBJ1-1; D may be TRBD1 (5 bases). The germline V gene encodes CDR1 SGHRS and CDR2 YFSETQ. The CDR3 has 17 amino acids. V lost 2 bases to trimming and J lost 6 bases, with 23 bases between them.

This sequence joins TRBV6-5 and TRBJ1-6, with 12 bases fitting TRBD1. Germline CDR1 is MNHEY and CDR2 is SVGAGI. The trim removed 2 bases at V and 14 bases at J, leaving 7 bases unmatched. This CDR3 contains 15 residues. The CDR3 loop is CASSYTGTGGESLHF. The CDR3 DNA follows: TGTGCCAGCAGTTACACTGGGACAGGGGGCGAATCCCTCCACTTT.

This clonotype was found a few times. J is TRBJ1-1 and V is TRBV5-6; TRBD1 might be the D (6 bases). The CDR3 contains 14 residues. Germline V gene lookup returns CDR1 SGHDT and CDR2 YYEEEE. V lost 5 bases and J 6 bases, leaving 17 bases between the germline ends. The chain's CDR3 is CASSYDRRGPEAFF. Written as DNA, the CDR3 is TGTGCCAGCAGTTATGACAGACGGGGGCCTGAAGCTTTCTTT.

This chain links TRBV3-1 with TRBJ1-1; 7 nucleotides align to TRBD1. V was pared by 2 bases and J by 5 bases, with 8 bases of the junction left unmatched. CDR1 is LGHDT, CDR2 YNNKEL, per germline (reference sequence). The CDR3 spans 15 residues. The CDR3 sequence: CASSQNRGWGTEAFF. The CDR3 DNA is TGTGCCAGCAGCCAAAACAGGGGATGGGGAACTGAAGCTTTCTTT.

The chain is built from TRBV29-1 and TRBJ2-2, with 7 bases aligning to TRBD2. Per germline, CDR1 SQVTM and CDR2 ANQGSEA. The length of the CDR3 is 15 residues. The V gene end was trimmed by 7 bases and the J gene end by 0 bases; junction bases not matched to a gene: 8. CDR3 nucleotides: TGCAGCGCGAAATACGGGAGGACGAACACCGGGGAGCTGTTTTTT. Protein product: CSAKYGRTNTGELFF.

About this clonotype itself: A much more abundant neighbour one base away suggests this may be a read error. V gene TRBV4-2 combines with J gene TRBJ2-3; D is unclear. V shed 7 bases and J shed 2 bases, with 4 bases lying between them. CDR3 length: 11 amino acids. CDR1 LGHNA and CDR2 YNFKEQ come from the germline V gene. The CDR3 DNA is TGTGCCAGCACTACCACAGATACGCAGTATTTT. This encodes CASTTTDTQYF.

The chain is built from TRBV6-1 and TRBJ2-7; 8 nucleotides agree with TRBD2. The CDR3 runs 15 residues. The germline gives CDR1 MNHNS, CDR2 SASEGT. J was trimmed by 2 bases and V by 9 bases; bases with no gene match: 12. CDR3 residues: CASRTVGSGTYEQYF. CDR3 sequence (DNA): TGTGCCAGTCGAACTGTGGGTAGCGGGACCTACGAGCAGTACTTC.

This clonotype was found a few times. The rearrangement joins TRBV30 to TRBJ2-2; tentative D call: TRBD2 (5 bases). CDR1 is GTSNPN, CDR2 SVGIG, per germline (reference sequence). CDR3 length: 13 amino acids. With 5 bases removed from V and 0 bases from J, the gap between germline ends came to 7 bases. The CDR3 loop reads CAWAEANTGELFF. CDR3 nucleotide sequence: TGTGCCTGGGCGGAGGCGAACACCGGGGAGCTGTTTTTT.

This clonotype was seen a handful of times. This rearrangement joins TRBV6-1 to TRBJ1-3; D might be TRBD1 (5 bases). Trimming cost V 5 bases and J 2 bases, with 13 bases left between them. Germline loops: CDR1 MNHNS, CDR2 SASEGT. CDR3 size: 15 residues. CDR3 region: CASSRTGGAGNTIYF. The DNA of the CDR3 is TGTGCCAGCAGTCGTACCGGAGGGGCTGGAAACACCATATATTTT.

This clonotype was detected a few times. This chain uses TRBV6-5 with TRBJ2-3; the D gene is possibly TRBD2 (6 bases). V lost 0 bases and J 6 bases, leaving 13 bases between the germline ends. Germline V gives CDR1 MNHEY, CDR2 SVGAGI. The CDR3 contains 15 residues. CDR3 nucleotides: TGTGCCAGCAGTTACTCGGCGGGACTCCTGGATACGCAGTATTTT. Its protein is CASSYSAGLLDTQYF.

This clonotype occurred a few times. Here the CDR3 DNA reads TGCAGTGCTAGGCGGGACTACACAGATACGCAGTATTTT. The encoded protein is CSARRDYTDTQYF. The chain is built from TRBV20-1 and TRBJ2-3; the match to TRBD2 covers 7 bases. The trim removed 3 bases at V and 2 bases at J, leaving 2 bases unmatched. Per germline, CDR1 DFQATT and CDR2 SNEGSKA (reference sequence). This CDR3 spans 13 amino acids.

The chain combines TRBV29-1 with TRBJ1-3, with D perhaps TRBD1 (6 bases). Deletions cut 3 bases from V and 3 bases from J, with 12 bases between. The CDR3 totals 14 residues. In germline, CDR1 is SQVTM, CDR2 ANQGSEA. Written as DNA, the CDR3 is TGCAGCGTTGACGTCAGGGGTATTGGAAACACCATATATTTT. This translates into CSVDVRGIGNTIYF. Full variable domain (remainder filled in from reference TRBV29-1 and TRBJ1-3): SAVISQKPSRDICQRGTSLTIQCQVDSQVTMMFWYRQQPGQSLTLIATANQGSEATYESGFVIDKFPISRPNLTFSTLTVSNMSPEDSSIYLCSVDVRGIGNTIYFGEGSWLTVV.

J is TRBJ2-6 and V is TRBV12-3 or TRBV12-4; 7 nucleotides match TRBD1. This CDR3 is 15 amino acids long. Trimming removed 7 bases from V and 2 bases from J; junction bases left unmatched: 5. Here the CDR3 reads CASKNQGAGANVLTF. The CDR3 coding sequence is TGTGCCAGCAAGAATCAGGGGGCTGGGGCCAACGTCCTGACTTTC.

This clonotype has more than one count but fewer than ten. The CDR3 nucleotides are TGTGCCAGCAGCGGGGTCGGACAGGGGAAGGCCTACGAGCAGTACTTC. This gives the protein CASSGVGQGKAYEQYF. V is TRBV6-1 and J is TRBJ2-7; 9 nucleotides align to TRBD1. This CDR3 has 16 residues. The V segment lost 6 bases and the J segment 2 bases; nucleotides outside the gene matches: 11. Germline lookup yields CDR1 MNHNS and CDR2 SASEGT.

This clonotype appeared a few times. This chain uses TRBV7-3 with TRBJ2-7, with D perhaps TRBD1 or TRBD2 (5 bases each). Trimming cost V 1 base and J 5 bases, with 15 bases left between them. Germline values: CDR1 SGHTA, CDR2 FQGTGA. This CDR3 has 15 amino acids. DNA for the CDR3: TGTGCCAGCAGCTTAAATGCAGGGAGAAGCCACGAGCAGTACTTC. Translation: CASSLNAGRSHEQYF. Full variable domain (outside the CDR3, taken from reference TRBV7-3 and TRBJ2-7): GAGVSQTPSNKVTEKGKYVELRCDPISGHTALYWYRQSLGQGPEFLIYFQGTGAADDSGLPNDRFFAVRPEGSVSTLKIQRTERGDSAVYLCASSLNAGRSHEQYFGPGTRLTVT.

V gene TRBV11-1 combines with J gene TRBJ2-4; a weak D match, TRBD1 (6 bases). Germline loops: CDR1 SGHAT, CDR2 FQDESV (reference sequence). The CDR3 is made up of 17 amino acids. The V gene lost 5 bases and the J gene lost 2 bases, with 19 bases spanning the gap. The CDR3, as DNA: TGTGCCAGCAGCAACAACCGGGACATATGGTCCAAAAACATTCAGTACTTC. Its protein product is CASSNNRDIWSKNIQYF.

This clonotype was found a few times. The J gene is TRBJ1-3, the V gene TRBV6-5; the D is unclear. Germline V CDR1 and CDR2: MNHEY, SVGAGI. This CDR3 is built from 15 residues. V lost 0 bases, J lost 0 bases, and 6 bases lay in between. The CDR3 loop is CASSYSTSSGNTIYF. DNA of the CDR3: TGTGCCAGCAGTTACTCGACTAGCTCTGGAAACACCATATATTTT.

This rearrangement joins TRBV20-1 to TRBJ2-5; no reliable D call. The CDR3 consists of 14 residues. V was shortened by 2 bases and J by 5 bases, with 15 bases between the two germline ends. Germline V gene data show CDR1 as DFQATT and CDR2 as SNEGSKA (reference sequence). CDR3 nucleotide sequence: TGCAGTGCTAGAATGGGGTTAGGGTGGGAGACCCAGTACTTC. Translating it yields CSARMGLGWETQYF.

This clonotype was counted a few times. The chain links TRBV5-8 to TRBJ1-5; D possibly corresponds to TRBD1 (5 bases). The CDR3 is made up of 14 amino acids. The germline CDR1 and CDR2 sequences are SGHTS and YDEGEE. With 2 bases removed from V and 7 bases from J, the gap between germline ends came to 13 bases. The CDR3 DNA follows: TGTGCCAGCAGCTTTACGGGGGTAGGGCAGCCCCAGCATTTT. It yields the protein CASSFTGVGQPQHF.

This clonotype appeared a few times. The chain is built from TRBV20-1 and TRBJ2-1, with no clear D. Germline-derived CDR1 and CDR2 are DFQATT and SNEGSKA (reference sequence). This CDR3 is built from 15 residues. V gave up 5 bases and J gave up 0 bases, with 14 bases separating them. This CDR3 reads CSALTIQSSYNEQFF. CDR3 nucleotide sequence: TGCAGTGCTTTAACCATTCAGAGCTCCTACAATGAGCAGTTCTTC.

The chain has TRBV20-1 and TRBJ2-3, with 9 bases aligning to TRBD2. From germline, CDR1 is DFQATT and CDR2 SNEGSKA (reference sequence). The junction had 14 bases not matched to a gene; V was cut back by 6 bases and J by 1 base. The CDR3 totals 17 residues. The CDR3 nucleotides are TGCAGTGCCATACCAGGTAGCGGGAGCGACGGCACAGATACGCAGTATTTT. It encodes CSAIPGSGSDGTDTQYF.

This clonotype has just a few counts. V usage is TRBV11-2 and J usage is TRBJ2-5; the match to TRBD1 covers 7 bases. Trimming removed 2 bases from V and 2 bases from J; junction bases left unmatched: 5. In germline, CDR1 is SGHAT, CDR2 FQNNGV. This CDR3 contains 15 residues. The CDR3 sequence is CASSLTRGRQETQYF. Here the CDR3 DNA reads TGTGCCAGCAGCTTAACGAGGGGGCGGCAAGAGACCCAGTACTTC.

There are many counts of this clonotype. V usage is TRBV5-6 and J usage is TRBJ2-3; weak D call: TRBD1 (6 bases). Germline V gene sequence: CDR1 SGHDT, CDR2 YYEEEE. The CDR3 sequence is 14 residues long. V was shortened by 4 bases and J by 0 bases, with 9 bases between the two germline ends. CDR3 nucleotide sequence: TGTGCCAGCAGCAGGGGGACGAGCACAGATACGCAGTATTTT. Its protein is CASSRGTSTDTQYF.

The V call is TRBV14, the J call TRBJ1-6; D not certain. V was shortened by 1 base and J by 12 bases, with 7 bases between the two germline ends. Germline V lookup: CDR1 SGHDN, CDR2 FVKESK. This CDR3 region has 12 residues. CDR3 DNA: TGTGCCAGCAGCCAAGTGGAGGGACCCCTCCACTTT. This codes for CASSQVEGPLHF.

This clonotype appeared a few times. This chain links TRBV6-1 with TRBJ2-7; D unresolved. Deletions cut 3 bases from V and 4 bases from J, with 19 bases between. Germline values: CDR1 MNHNS, CDR2 SASEGT. The CDR3 covers 16 residues. CDR3 amino acids: CASSESSGAPFYEQYF. The CDR3 DNA reads TGTGCCAGCAGTGAGTCATCCGGAGCTCCGTTTTACGAGCAGTACTTC.

The V and J genes are TRBV5-1 and TRBJ2-3; maybe TRBD2 (5 bases). Trimming removed 2 bases from V and 1 base from J, with 14 bases in between. CDR1 SGHRS and CDR2 YFSETQ come from the germline V gene. This CDR3 has 16 residues. The CDR3 sequence: CASSFGSGLGTDTQYF. In DNA, the CDR3 is TGCGCCAGCAGCTTTGGGAGCGGATTGGGCACAGATACGCAGTATTTT.

This rearrangement joins TRBV21-1 to TRBJ2-7; the D call of TRBD2 is as the table states it, not checked on the DNA. TRBV21-1 is a listed pseudogene. This CDR3 contains 14 residues. CDR3 nucleotide sequence: TGTGCCAGCAGGTCTAGCGGGAGTAAAAACGAGCAGTACTTC. Protein product: CASRSSGSKNEQYF.

The genes are TRBV6-1 and TRBJ2-7, with TRBD2 identical over 7 bases. Germline V gene lookup returns CDR1 MNHNS and CDR2 SASEGT. The junction had 8 bases not matched to a gene; V was cut back by 6 bases and J by 0 bases. The CDR3 loop spans 15 amino acids. CDR3 in amino acids: CASSSGLGPSYEQYF. CDR3 DNA: TGTGCCAGCAGCTCTGGACTAGGGCCCTCCTACGAGCAGTACTTC.

Ten or more counts support this clonotype. V usage is TRBV29-1 and J usage is TRBJ2-7, with a weak D call TRBD1 (5 bases). The V gene's germline CDR1 is SQVTM and CDR2 ANQGSEA. Trimming removed 3 bases from V and 5 bases from J, with 11 bases in between. This CDR3 region has 12 residues. The CDR3 sequence: CSVDQGSNEQYF. CDR3 nucleotides: TGCAGCGTTGATCAGGGTTCCAACGAGCAGTACTTC.

This rearrangement joins TRBV7-6 to TRBJ2-3; possibly TRBD1 or TRBD2 for D (6 bases each). CDR1 and CDR2 from the germline V gene are SGHVS and FNYEAQ. V lost 2 bases to trimming and J lost 2 bases, with 14 bases between them. This CDR3 comprises 16 residues. CDR3 loop: CASSLKGGANTDTQYF. The CDR3 coding sequence is TGTGCCAGCAGCTTAAAGGGGGGCGCGAACACAGATACGCAGTATTTT.

This clonotype occurred a few times. The V and J genes are TRBV15 and TRBJ1-5; weak D call: TRBD1 (6 bases). CDR1 LNHNV and CDR2 YYDKDF come from the germline V gene (reference sequence). The CDR3 length is 13 residues. Between the trimmed V and J ends, which lost 4 bases and 7 bases, there was a span of 11 bases. In DNA, the CDR3 is TGTGCCACCAGCATCAACAGGGCCCAGCCCCAGCATTTT. Its translation: CATSINRAQPQHF.

This clonotype was recorded many times. The chain couples TRBV12-3 or TRBV12-4 to TRBJ2-1; 13 bases fit TRBD2. CDR3 length: 15 residues. The trim removed 4 bases at V and 7 bases at J, leaving 4 bases unmatched. In DNA, the CDR3 is TGTGCCAGCAGTTCGATGGGACTAGCGGGGAATGAGCAGTTCTTC. This codes for CASSSMGLAGNEQFF.